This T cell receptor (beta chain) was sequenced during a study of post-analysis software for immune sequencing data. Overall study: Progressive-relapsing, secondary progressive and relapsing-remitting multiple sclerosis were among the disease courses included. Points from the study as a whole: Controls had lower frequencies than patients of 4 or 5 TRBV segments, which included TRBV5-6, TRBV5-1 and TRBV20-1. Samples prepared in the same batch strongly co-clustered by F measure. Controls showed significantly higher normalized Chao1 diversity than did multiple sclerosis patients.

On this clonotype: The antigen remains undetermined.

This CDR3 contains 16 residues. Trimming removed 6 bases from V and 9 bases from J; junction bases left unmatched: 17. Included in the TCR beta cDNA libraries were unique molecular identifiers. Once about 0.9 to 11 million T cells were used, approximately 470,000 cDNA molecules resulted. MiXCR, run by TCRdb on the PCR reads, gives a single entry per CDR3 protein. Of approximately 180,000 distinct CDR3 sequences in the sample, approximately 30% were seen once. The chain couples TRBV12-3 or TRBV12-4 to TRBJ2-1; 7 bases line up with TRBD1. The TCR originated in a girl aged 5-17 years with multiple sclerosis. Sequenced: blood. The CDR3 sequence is CASRPAGGWASGEQFF. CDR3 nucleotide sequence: TGTGCCAGCAGGCCAGCAGGGGGTTGGGCGTCTGGTGAGCAGTTCTTC.